This T cell receptor beta chain was sequenced during a study of stem cell transplantation in POMP-related autoinflammatory disease. Study summary: After transplant, neutrophils and platelets showed 100% graft donor chimerism through one year. General study points: PRAID patients trended toward lower TRB diversity and higher clonality in all analyzed T-cell subsets. In PRAID patients, the number of distinct TRB V-J gene pairings was restricted.

PRAID combined immunodeficiency and autoinflammation. Only in-frame clones appear in the TCRdb table, and some are missing; sequencing was by immunoSEQ multiplex PCR. The sample consists of tens of thousands of clones, roughly 88% of them appearing once. Points on this clone: What it recognizes is unknown.

The receptor was isolated from a human patient with POMP-related autoinflammation and immune dysregulation (PRAID). Some T cells may have come from the graft donor. The sequencing here drew on CD4+ T cells from PBMCs, taken after stem cell transplantation.

The CDR3 is CARSSRDEQFF. The CDR3 DNA sequence: TGTGCCAGAAGCTCGAGGGATGAGCAGTTCTTC. V and J are TRBV5-3 and TRBJ2-1; a weak D match, TRBD2 (5 bases). TRBV5-3 qualifies as an ORF whose function is uncertain. The CDR3 totals 11 residues. Trimming removed 3 bases from V and 8 bases from J, with 6 bases in between.